One and the same sample provided the 12 T cell receptor beta chains below, sequenced in a study of blood T cell repertoires in COVID-19. Produced via immunoSEQ multiplex PCR; TCRdb's table is partial and in-frame only. The data show some 170,000 clones, with 80% to 90% seen just once and approximately 11% held by the top ten. Material: peripheral blood. The receptors derive from a woman in her forties with COVID-19, enrolled during active disease.

Of note for this clone: Other DNA sequences in the same sample also yield this CDR3. The gene calls are TRBV15 and TRBJ2-3; the D gene is possibly TRBD2 (5 bases). Per germline, CDR1 LNHNV and CDR2 YYDKDF (reference sequence). This CDR3 is built from 13 residues. V lost 0 bases and J 6 bases, leaving 7 bases between the germline ends. The CDR3 DNA reads TGTGCCACCAGCAGAGATTTAGCGGATACGCAGTATTTT. Translating gives CATSRDLADTQYF.

The chain has TRBV4-1 and TRBJ1-5; D is unclear. The CDR3 extends over 14 amino acids. Trimming left V 4 bases short and J 4 bases short, with 11 bases between. Germline V gives CDR1 MGHRA, CDR2 YSYEKL. CDR3 bases: TGCGCCAGCAGCCCACCCCCCGGTAATCAGCCCCAGCATTTT. Translation: CASSPPPGNQPQHF.

The chain is built from TRBV28 and TRBJ2-2; 11 bases align to TRBD2. This CDR3 is built from 15 residues. V lost 7 bases, J lost 4 bases, and 5 bases stayed unmatched. Germline values: CDR1 MDHEN, CDR2 SYDVKM. The CDR3 bases are TGTGCCAGCAAACGACTAGCGGGGTTCACCGGGGAGCTGTTTTTT. Its protein is CASKRLAGFTGELFF. Complete variable domain (other parts from reference TRBV28 and TRBJ2-2): DVKVTQSSRYLVKRTGEKVFLECVQDMDHENMFWYRQDPGLGLRLIYFSYDVKMKEKGDIPEGYSVSREKKERFSLILESASTNQTSMYLCASKRLAGFTGELFFGEGSRLTVL.

The chain uses TRBV6-6 and TRBJ2-3, with 7 bases that match TRBD2. Germline lookup yields CDR1 MNHNY and CDR2 SVGAGI (reference sequence). V shed 5 bases and J 1 base; nucleotides not matched to a gene: 3. The CDR3 spans 14 residues. This CDR3 reads CASSISGRTDTQYF. In DNA form, the CDR3 reads TGTGCCAGCAGTATTAGCGGGCGCACAGATACGCAGTATTTT.

This sequence joins TRBV10-2 and TRBJ2-3, with TRBD1 identical over 7 bases. Germline V lookup: CDR1 WSHSY, CDR2 SAAADI. The trim removed 10 bases at V and 3 bases at J, leaving 7 bases unmatched. This CDR3 is 13 amino acids long. This CDR3 is CAIPGQETDTQYF. Written as DNA, the CDR3 is TGCGCCATCCCAGGACAGGAAACAGATACGCAGTATTTT.

The chain carries TRBV6-5 and TRBJ1-2; no reliable D call. V lost 6 bases to trimming and J lost 6 bases, with 14 bases between them. Germline V gene sequence: CDR1 MNHEY, CDR2 SVGAGI. This CDR3 is 13 amino acids long. In nucleotides, the CDR3 is TGTGCCAGCAGCCCCGGGGTTATCAATGGCTACACCTTC. Translated, it gives CASSPGVINGYTF.

This clone was detected only a few times. V usage is TRBV29-1 and J usage is TRBJ2-7; 9 bases map to TRBD1. The CDR3 contains 14 residues. Germline V CDR1 and CDR2: SQVTM, ANQGSEA. The V and J ends lost 7 bases and 0 bases, in that order; junction bases with no gene match: 7. The CDR3 bases are TGCAGCGCACTCCGGGACAGGGACTCCTACGAGCAGTACTTC. It encodes CSALRDRDSYEQYF.

The rearrangement uses TRBV7-9 and TRBJ2-5; weak D call: TRBD2 (6 bases). Germline V gives CDR1 SEHNR, CDR2 FQNEAQ (reference sequence). Deletions cut 5 bases from V and 10 bases from J, with 20 bases between. The CDR3 has 14 residues. The CDR3 DNA follows: TGTGCCAGCAGCCAGCTGGGACCGCCGGGGGACCAGTACTTC. This gives the protein CASSQLGPPGDQYF.

This clone was observed a single time. V usage is TRBV10-3 and J usage is TRBJ2-7, with D possibly matching TRBD1 (6 bases). Per the germline V gene, CDR1 is ENHRY and CDR2 is SYGVKD. The CDR3 spans 12 residues. The ends were cut back, 5 bases at V and 3 bases at J, with 8 bases in the middle. In nucleotides, the CDR3 is TGTGCCATCAGTCCGGACAGCTACGAGCAGTACGTC. Its protein is CAISPDSYEQYV.

The chain carries TRBV7-3 and TRBJ2-5; TRBD2 matches at 14 bases. This CDR3 contains 15 residues. Germline V CDR1 and CDR2: SGHTA, FQGTGA. Trimming took 2 bases from V and 5 from J; bases not matched to a gene: 1. CDR3 protein: CASSLGTSGSETQYF. CDR3 nucleotides: TGTGCCAGCAGCTTAGGGACTAGCGGGAGTGAGACCCAGTACTTC.

The V gene is TRBV2, the J gene TRBJ2-7; the D gene is possibly TRBD2 (6 bases). This CDR3 comprises 11 residues. Germline values: CDR1 SNHLY, CDR2 FYNNEI. V lost 9 bases and J 5 bases, leaving 11 bases between the germline ends. CDR3 amino acids: CASGRRDEQYF. Written as DNA, the CDR3 is TGTGCCAGTGGACGGAGGGACGAGCAGTACTTC.

This sequence joins TRBV19 and TRBJ2-1; TRBD2 matches at 8 bases. CDR3 length: 13 amino acids. J lost 4 bases, V lost 6 bases, and 2 bases had no gene match. Looked up from germline, CDR1 is LNHDA and CDR2 is SQIVND (reference sequence). CDR3 amino acids: CASRASGYNEQFF. The CDR3 DNA sequence: TGTGCCAGTAGGGCTAGCGGGTACAATGAGCAGTTCTTC.